The T cell receptor beta chain described here comes from a study of neurological immune-mediated disorders. General observations from the study: In HTLV-1-associated myelopathy, TCR clonal expansion was greatest, whereas multiple sclerosis had the least, falling below healthy controls. Expanded clones shared no CDR3 amino acid sequences across subjects, suggesting private repertoires in all groups.

Germline V gene lookup returns CDR1 DFQATT and CDR2 SNEGSKA (reference sequence). The CDR3 covers 14 residues. With 10-nucleotide random UMIs, 5'RACE was used to make the cDNA. TCRdb fed the 5' RACE reads into MiXCR, producing one record per CDR3 protein. The repertoire holds 50,000 to 70,000 distinct CDR3 sequences, roughly 3.2% seen once, with about 4% in the top ten. A word on this clonotype: Its specificity is unknown. Mismatch with germline at one junction end may stem from a read error.

V and J are TRBV20-1 and TRBJ1-5, with D hard to call. Sequenced: PBMCs. The clonotype was recovered from a man aged 40-49 years with multiple sclerosis. CDR3 DNA: TGCAGTGCTAGGTCACATTATAGCAATAAGACCCAGAATTTT. It yields the protein CSARSHYSNKTQNF.